This TCR beta chain was obtained from a study of shared T cell receptors in the human thymus. From germline, CDR1 is SGHVS and CDR2 FQNEAQ. Deletions cut 5 bases from V and 3 bases from J, with 11 bases between. This CDR3 region has 13 residues. The method was immunoSEQ multiplex PCR; TCRdb's version includes in-frame clones alone and lacks a portion of them. The sample shows under 850,000 clones, 88% of them seen only once. This sample also belongs to another study, concerning human thymus T cells. Turning to that study: In corrective heart surgery, resections were taken, and these provided the thymus tissue. There appeared to be biased usage of V and J genes in thymic and blood repertoires.

Material: thymocytes. The clonotype originates from a boy under two years old with a congenital heart defect. The gene calls are TRBV7-8 and TRBJ2-7; TRBD2 might be the D (5 bases). CDR3 sequence (DNA): TGTGCCAGCAGCCTCGGACTTGACTACGAGCAGTACTTC. This encodes CASSLGLDYEQYF.